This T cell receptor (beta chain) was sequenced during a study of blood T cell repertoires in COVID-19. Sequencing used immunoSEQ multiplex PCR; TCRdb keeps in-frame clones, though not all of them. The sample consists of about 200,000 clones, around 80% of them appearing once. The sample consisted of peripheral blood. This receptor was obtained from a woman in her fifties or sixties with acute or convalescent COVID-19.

In DNA form, the CDR3 reads TGTGCCACCAGCGGGGCGGTTCAGCCCCAGCATTTT. Protein product: CATSGAVQPQHF. V and J are TRBV15 and TRBJ1-5, with TRBD1 as a possible D gene (5 bases). With 5 bases removed from V and 6 bases from J, the gap between germline ends came to 8 bases. CDR3 length: 12 amino acids. The V gene's germline CDR1 is LNHNV and CDR2 YYDKDF (reference sequence).